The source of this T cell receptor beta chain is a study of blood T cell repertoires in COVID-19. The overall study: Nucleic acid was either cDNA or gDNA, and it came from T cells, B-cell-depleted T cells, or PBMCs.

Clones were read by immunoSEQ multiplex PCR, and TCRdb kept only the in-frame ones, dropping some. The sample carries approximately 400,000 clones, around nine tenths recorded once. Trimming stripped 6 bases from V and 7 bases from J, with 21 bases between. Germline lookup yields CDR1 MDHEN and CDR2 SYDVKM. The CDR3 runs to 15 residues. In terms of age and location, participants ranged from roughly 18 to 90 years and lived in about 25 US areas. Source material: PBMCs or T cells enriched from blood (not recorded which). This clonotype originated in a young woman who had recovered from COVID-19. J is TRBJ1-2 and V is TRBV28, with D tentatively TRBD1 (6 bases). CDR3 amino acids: CASSRKRQDMSGYTF. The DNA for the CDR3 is TGTGCCAGCAGCCGAAAACGACAGGATATGAGTGGCTACACCTTC.